The following is a TCR beta chain sequence with its context. Using immunoSEQ multiplex PCR, the repertoire was profiled, and TCRdb retains in-frame clones only, with some absent. The sample includes over 100,000 clones, over 85% of them seen just once. The sample originates from a study of control samples from healthy donors and cancer patients. Germline V gene sequence: CDR1 SGHTA, CDR2 FQGTGA. The CDR3 extends over 13 amino acids. V lost 2 bases, J lost 4 bases, and 2 bases stayed unmatched. The chain couples TRBV7-3 to TRBJ2-7; 7 bases agree with TRBD1. Sample: blood. The receptor's source is a man between 18 and 35 years old in good health. CDR3 coding DNA: TGTGCCAGCAGCTTAGGACAGGAATACGAGCAGTACTTC. Translating it yields CASSLGQEYEQYF.